These 25 T cell receptor beta chains originate from one sample sequenced in a study of CD8 T cells in Susac syndrome (dated by TCRdb to the late 2010s). To prepare the library, the immunoSEQ multiplex PCR assay was applied. RNA was extracted with the RNeasy kit and about 0.5 to 1 ug was reverse transcribed using random hexamers. TCRdb's own reprocessing of the public reads used fastp at Q25 and MiXCR and kept productive beta chains. Entries that share a CDR3 protein sequence are merged under the most common genes and DNA. The sample table records 150,000 or so distinct CDR3 sequences; 95% to 97% of these occur just once. Approximately 0.12% of the sample rests with the top ten. The sample consisted of CD4+ T cells from PBMCs. The receptors originated from a human donor with Susac syndrome.

The chain uses TRBV25-1 and TRBJ2-1, with TRBD2 identical over 7 bases. The CDR3 runs to 17 residues. Germline values: CDR1 MGHDK, CDR2 SYGVNS. Trimming removed 5 bases from V and 0 bases from J; junction bases left unmatched: 10. The CDR3 DNA reads as TGTGCCAGCAGTCCCGACGGGAGGACTAGCTCCTACAATGAGCAGTTCTTC. Protein: CASSPDGRTSSYNEQFF. Full variable domain (outside the CDR3, taken from reference TRBV25-1 and TRBJ2-1): EADIYQTPRYLVIGTGKKITLECSQTMGHDKMYWYQQDPGMELHLIHYSYGVNSTEKGDLSSESTVSRIRTEHFPLTLESARPSHTSQYLCASSPDGRTSSYNEQFFGPGTRLTVL.

The V gene is TRBV5-6, the J gene TRBJ2-7, with 7 bases lining up with TRBD2. This CDR3 has 14 amino acids. The germline CDR1 and CDR2 sequences are SGHDT and YYEEEE. J was trimmed by 3 bases and V by 5 bases; bases with no gene match: 8. As DNA, the CDR3 is TGTGCCAGCAGGGGGAGGGGAAGAGGCTACGAGCAGTACTTC. As protein: CASRGRGRGYEQYF. Supplemented by reference TRBV5-6 and TRBJ2-7, the full variable domain reads DAGVTQSPTHLIKTRGQQVTLRCSPKSGHDTVSWYQQALGQGPQFIFQYYEEEERQRGNFPDRFSGHQFPNYSSELNVNALLLGDSALYLCASRGRGRGYEQYFGPGTRLTVT.

This clonotype was found once. The chain uses TRBV15 and TRBJ1-2; 8 bases fit TRBD1. The CDR3 runs 14 residues. Germline values: CDR1 LNHNV, CDR2 YYDKDF (reference sequence). V was clipped by 6 bases and J by 8 bases; unmatched bases: 11. This CDR3 is CATSSGQGAWGYTF. The CDR3 nucleotides are TGTGCCACCAGTTCCGGACAGGGCGCATGGGGCTACACCTTC. Full variable domain (rest looked up from reference TRBV15 and TRBJ1-2): DAMVIQNPRYQVTQFGKPVTLSCSQTLNHNVMYWYQQKSSQAPKLLFHYYDKDFNNEADTPDNFQSRRPNTSFCFLDIRSPGLGDTAMYLCATSSGQGAWGYTFGSGTRLTVV.

V usage is TRBV24-1 and J usage is TRBJ2-3; 7 nucleotides agree with TRBD2. V was clipped by 3 bases and J by 5 bases; unmatched bases: 10. The CDR3 totals 16 residues. The germline V gene has CDR1 KGHDR and CDR2 SFDVKD. The CDR3 loop reads CATSDPSGEGQDTQYF. In DNA form, the CDR3 reads TGTGCCACCAGTGATCCGAGCGGGGAGGGTCAAGATACGCAGTATTTT.

V usage is TRBV12-3 or TRBV12-4 and J usage is TRBJ1-1, with 11 bases that match TRBD1. The CDR3 consists of 17 residues. V lost 3 bases and J lost 1; bases outside the gene matches: 7. The CDR3 sequence: CASSFPRGTGGNTEAFF. DNA of the CDR3: TGTGCCAGCAGTTTCCCTCGCGGGACAGGGGGGAACACTGAAGCTTTCTTT.

V usage is TRBV5-1 and J usage is TRBJ2-1; the match to TRBD2 covers 7 bases. Germline lookup yields CDR1 SGHRS and CDR2 YFSETQ. The CDR3 has 15 amino acids. The ends lost 4 bases at V and 2 bases at J; junction bases unmatched: 6. The CDR3 DNA sequence: TGCGCCAGCAGCACCGTCCGGGAGGCCTACAATGAGCAGTTCTTC. Residues: CASSTVREAYNEQFF.

The chain employs TRBV30 and TRBJ2-7; D gene unclear. Germline V gene lookup returns CDR1 GTSNPN and CDR2 SVGIG (reference sequence). V gave up 5 bases and J gave up 2 bases, with 7 bases separating them. The CDR3 sequence is 11 residues long. The CDR3 nucleotides are TGTGCCTGGTCACGTACCTACGAGCAGTACTTC. Its translation is CAWSRTYEQYF.

In this sample, this clonotype turned up once. The chain uses TRBV5-4 and TRBJ2-1; 8 bases are shared with TRBD1. The CDR3 extends over 14 amino acids. CDR1 is SGHNT and CDR2 is YYREEE in the germline V gene (reference sequence). The V and J ends lost 4 bases and 6 bases, in that order; junction bases with no gene match: 6. As DNA, the CDR3 is TGTGCCAGCAGCCCGGGACAGGTGAGCAATGAGCAGTTCTTC. This sequence encodes CASSPGQVSNEQFF. The full variable domain, completed using reference TRBV5-4 and TRBJ2-1, is ETGVTQSPTHLIKTRGQQVTLRCSSQSGHNTVSWYQQALGQGPQFIFQYYREEENGRGNFPPRFSGLQFPNYSSELNVNALELDDSALYLCASSPGQVSNEQFFGPGTRLTVL.

For the CDR3, the DNA is TGTGCCAGCAGTGAGGCAGCTATGGGGACTGAAGCTTTCTTT. Protein sequence: CASSEAAMGTEAFF. This rearrangement joins TRBV2 to TRBJ1-1; no definite D call. The CDR3 has 14 amino acids. V was shortened by 3 bases and J by 5 bases, with 13 bases between the two germline ends. Germline V gene sequence: CDR1 SNHLY, CDR2 FYNNEI.

This clonotype was seen only once. This chain uses TRBV9 with TRBJ2-1, with 10 bases identical to TRBD2. The ends lost 0 bases at V and 6 bases at J; junction bases unmatched: 12. The germline CDR1 and CDR2 sequences are SGDLS and YYNGEE. The CDR3 is 18 residues long. In DNA, the CDR3 is TGTGCCAGCAGCGTAGCTGATCGTTGGACTAGCGGCCCCAATGAGCAGTTCTTC. Its protein is CASSVADRWTSGPNEQFF.

The rearrangement uses TRBV23-1 and TRBJ2-1; D possibly matches TRBD1 or TRBD2 (5 bases each). TRBV23-1 is annotated as an ORF whose role is uncertain. The length of the CDR3 is 18 residues. V shed 4 bases and J shed 0 bases, with 19 bases lying between them. CDR3 sequence (DNA): TGCGCCAGCAGTCCCGGGGCCTCTGTCCCCCACTCCTACAATGAGCAGTTCTTC. It encodes CASSPGASVPHSYNEQFF.

This chain links TRBV29-1 with TRBJ1-2, with unresolved D. The CDR3 runs to 13 residues. Germline V gene lookup returns CDR1 SQVTM and CDR2 ANQGSEA. The ends were cut back, 2 bases at V and 4 bases at J, with 11 bases in the middle. CDR3 in DNA: TGCAGCGTTGAACGGGGTGCTTCCTATGGCTACACCTTC. Protein: CSVERGASYGYTF. Based on the CDR3 plus reference TRBV29-1 and TRBJ1-2, the full variable domain is SAVISQKPSRDICQRGTSLTIQCQVDSQVTMMFWYRQQPGQSLTLIATANQGSEATYESGFVIDKFPISRPNLTFSTLTVSNMSPEDSSIYLCSVERGASYGYTFGSGTRLTVV.

This clonotype was picked up one time. The chain recombines TRBV28 with TRBJ2-1; tentative D call: TRBD2 (5 bases). The CDR3 is 17 amino acids. Trimming cost V 5 bases and J 6 bases, with 23 bases left between them. Looked up from germline, CDR1 is MDHEN and CDR2 is SYDVKM. In DNA form, the CDR3 reads TGTGCCAGCAGTCCCCCCCGGCCGGGGAAAGGTTTCAATGAGCAGTTCTTC. It specifies CASSPPRPGKGFNEQFF.

V usage is TRBV6-2 or TRBV6-3 and J usage is TRBJ2-1; weak D call: TRBD2 (6 bases). The V gene's germline CDR1 is MNHEY and CDR2 SVGEGT. The CDR3 runs to 13 residues. The V gene lost 6 bases and the J gene lost 0 bases, with 6 bases spanning the gap. CDR3 sequence: CASRDYSYNEQFF. CDR3 bases: TGTGCCAGCAGGGACTACTCCTACAATGAGCAGTTCTTC.

The V gene is TRBV20-1, the J gene TRBJ1-6, with TRBD1 matching 9 bases. The CDR3 contains 15 residues. The junction had 4 bases not matched to a gene; V was cut back by 3 bases and J by 4 bases. Germline CDR1 DFQATT, CDR2 SNEGSKA (reference sequence). CDR3 in DNA: TGCAGTGCTAGGGAGGACAGGGGTTATAATTCACCCCTCCACTTT. This gives the protein CSAREDRGYNSPLHF.

The gene calls are TRBV20-1 and TRBJ1-5, with 7 bases aligning to TRBD1. J gave up 2 bases and V 6 bases, and 4 bases lay outside the gene matches. CDR1 is DFQATT, CDR2 SNEGSKA, per germline (reference sequence). The CDR3 runs 13 residues. CDR3 sequence: CSAWTGGNQPQHF. The CDR3 coding sequence is TGCAGTGCCTGGACAGGAGGCAATCAGCCCCAGCATTTT.

The chain recombines TRBV7-9 with TRBJ2-6; no reliable D call. V lost 3 bases and J 0 bases, leaving 15 bases between the germline ends. The germline gives CDR1 SEHNR, CDR2 FQNEAQ (reference sequence). CDR3 length: 18 residues. For the CDR3, the DNA is TGTGCCAGCAGCTTTTACTCTTTAAGAAGCTCTGGGGCCAACGTCCTGACTTTC. Amino acid sequence: CASSFYSLRSSGANVLTF.

This sequence joins TRBV5-6 and TRBJ2-7, with a tentative D call TRBD1 (5 bases). The V end lost 0 bases, the J end lost 0 bases, and 10 bases lay between the germline ends. The CDR3 contains 15 residues. The germline CDR1 and CDR2 sequences are SGHDT and YYEEEE. The CDR3 DNA follows: TGTGCCAGCAGCTTGGTGACAGACGACTCCTACGAGCAGTACTTC. It yields the protein CASSLVTDDSYEQYF.

The chain recombines TRBV4-2 with TRBJ2-7; 10 bases align to TRBD2. The V gene end was trimmed by 1 base and the J gene end by 1 base; junction bases not matched to a gene: 7. The CDR3 runs to 17 residues. CDR1 is LGHNA and CDR2 is YNFKEQ in the germline V gene. CDR3 protein: CASSQAVLAGASYEQYF. The CDR3 DNA follows: TGTGCCAGCAGCCAAGCTGTTCTAGCGGGAGCGTCCTACGAGCAGTACTTC.

CDR3 protein: CSVDRRGSNEKLFF. CDR3 in DNA: TGCAGCGTTGACCGGAGGGGGTCCAATGAAAAACTGTTTTTT. This rearrangement joins TRBV29-1 to TRBJ1-4, with D possibly matching TRBD1 (6 bases). Germline CDR1 SQVTM, CDR2 ANQGSEA. The CDR3 has 14 amino acids. With 3 bases removed from V and 5 bases from J, the gap between germline ends came to 13 bases.

J is TRBJ2-5 and V is TRBV3-1; TRBD2 aligns across 8 bases. With 0 bases clipped from V and 4 bases from J, the junction kept 7 bases outside the gene matches. From germline, CDR1 is LGHDT and CDR2 YNNKEL (reference sequence). There are 16 residues in the CDR3. The CDR3 loop is CASSQDFSRGGETQYF. The CDR3 region has the DNA TGTGCCAGCAGCCAAGATTTTAGTCGGGGGGGAGAGACCCAGTACTTC.

The rearrangement uses TRBV29-1 and TRBJ2-5; TRBD1 aligns across 7 bases. V trimming: 6 bases; J trimming: 3 bases; junction bases outside the gene matches: 7. The CDR3 length is 13 residues. CDR1 is SQVTM, CDR2 ANQGSEA, per germline. The CDR3 DNA reads as TGCAGCGTGTCCGGGACAGCAAAAGAGACCCAGTACTTC. Residues: CSVSGTAKETQYF. Full variable domain (outside the CDR3, taken from reference TRBV29-1 and TRBJ2-5): SAVISQKPSRDICQRGTSLTIQCQVDSQVTMMFWYRQQPGQSLTLIATANQGSEATYESGFVIDKFPISRPNLTFSTLTVSNMSPEDSSIYLCSVSGTAKETQYFGPGTRLLVL.

The V gene is TRBV29-1, the J gene TRBJ2-7; 14 nucleotides agree with TRBD2. Per the germline V gene, CDR1 is SQVTM and CDR2 is ANQGSEA. The ends lost 4 bases at V and 5 bases at J; junction bases unmatched: 7. The CDR3 runs to 15 residues. CDR3: CSVGLAGGVNNEQYF. DNA of the CDR3: TGCAGCGTTGGACTAGCGGGAGGGGTTAATAACGAGCAGTACTTC.

The genes are TRBV27 and TRBJ2-5; possible D gene TRBD2, 6 bases. The CDR3 is 14 amino acids. V lost 2 bases, J lost 3 bases, and 10 bases lay in between. Germline values: CDR1 MNHEY, CDR2 SMNVEV (reference sequence). DNA of the CDR3: TGTGCCAGCAGTTTACCGGGGGAGAAAGAGACCCAGTACTTC. This translates into CASSLPGEKETQYF.

The J gene is TRBJ1-2, the V gene TRBV14, with TRBD1 matching over 7 bases. Germline loops: CDR1 SGHDN, CDR2 FVKESK. The CDR3 has 14 amino acids. J lost 3 bases, V lost 4 bases, and 5 bases had no gene match. CDR3 region: CASSRTGVYYGYTF. The CDR3 coding sequence is TGTGCCAGCAGCCGTACAGGGGTCTACTATGGCTACACCTTC.